The next 24 T cell receptor beta chains were all read from a single sample in a study of cytomegalovirus exposure and HLA in healthy donors. The PCR made use of 60 Vbeta and 13 Jbeta primers. The method was immunoSEQ multiplex PCR; TCRdb's version includes in-frame clones alone and lacks a portion of them. The repertoire holds roughly 190,000 clones, with roughly four fifths as singletons. The sequenced material came from PBMCs. These receptors came from a woman in her thirties in good health and CMV-seropositive.

The chain combines TRBV5-6 with TRBJ2-1, with D possibly being TRBD1 (5 bases). Germline values: CDR1 SGHDT, CDR2 YYEEEE. Trimming took 4 bases from V and 8 from J, leaving 10 bases between them. The CDR3 totals 12 residues. For the CDR3, the DNA is TGTGCCAGCAGCCCTCAGGGTTATGAGCAGTTCTTC. It specifies CASSPQGYEQFF.

The chain employs TRBV28 and TRBJ2-5; 9 bases are a match to TRBD1. The germline V gene has CDR1 MDHEN and CDR2 SYDVKM. There are 15 residues in the CDR3. V was clipped by 1 base and J by 5 bases; unmatched bases: 5. As DNA, the CDR3 is TGTGCCAGCAGTTTATCGGGACAGGGATGGGAGACCCAGTACTTC. This encodes CASSLSGQGWETQYF.

The table lists this clone with a few counts. This chain links TRBV7-9 with TRBJ2-3; possibly TRBD1 for D (5 bases). This CDR3 region has 16 residues. Trimming shortened V by 5 bases and J by 2 bases, and 17 bases separated the two germline ends. The germline gives CDR1 SEHNR, CDR2 FQNEAQ (reference sequence). The CDR3 DNA reads TGTGCCAGCAGCCTGGGTGGGGCAGCTTCCACAGATACGCAGTATTTT. It yields the protein CASSLGGAASTDTQYF.

Worth noting for this clone: At one end, the junction sequence differs from germline, possibly due to a read error. The rearrangement joins TRBV7-9 to TRBJ1-2; 10 bases fit TRBD1. The CDR3 loop spans 15 amino acids. CDR1 is SEHNR and CDR2 is FQNEAQ in the germline V gene (reference sequence). The CDR3 nucleotides read TGTGCCAGCAGTTTAGGACAGGGGGATCACTATGGCTACACCTTC. Translated: CASSLGQGDHYGYTF.

The gene calls are TRBV25-1 and TRBJ1-4, with D uncertain. Germline CDR1 reads MGHDK; CDR2 reads SYGVNS. Trimming took off 2 bases at V and 6 bases at J, with 16 bases between the two ends. The CDR3 has 16 residues. The CDR3: CASSEHLGGLDEKLFF. Here the CDR3 DNA reads TGTGCCAGCAGTGAACACTTAGGAGGTTTAGATGAAAAACTGTTTTTT.

This clone has only a few counts. The V gene is TRBV19, the J gene TRBJ2-3; TRBD2 matches 8 bases. Germline V lookup: CDR1 LNHDA, CDR2 SQIVND (reference sequence). V was pared by 3 bases and J by 3 bases, with 5 bases of the junction left unmatched. This CDR3 spans 15 amino acids. This CDR3 is CASSMGPSGTDTQYF. CDR3 bases: TGTGCCAGTAGTATGGGGCCTAGCGGGACAGATACGCAGTATTTT.

V usage is TRBV21-1 and J usage is TRBJ2-7; the DNA was not used to check the table's D call, TRBD1. TRBV21-1 is termed a pseudogene. There are 20 residues in the CDR3. CDR3 loop: CASSARQGAIAGTVKDEQYF. CDR3 nucleotides: TGTGCCAGCAGCGCCCGACAGGGGGCGATCGCCGGGACTGTTAAGGACGAGCAGTACTTC.

The CDR3 DNA sequence: TGCGCCAGCAGCCGAACACGGGACAGGGGAAACTATGGCTACACCTTC. It yields the protein CASSRTRDRGNYGYTF. This sequence joins TRBV4-1 and TRBJ1-2; 10 positions match TRBD1. Trimming at V came to 4 bases and at J to 2 bases, leaving 7 bases not matched to a gene. Germline V gene sequence: CDR1 MGHRA, CDR2 YSYEKL. The CDR3 has 16 residues.

DNA for the CDR3: TGTGCCAGCAGTCAAGGGGCCTTCTCTGGGGCCAACGTCCTGACTTTC. Its translation: CASSQGAFSGANVLTF. The chain joins TRBV28 to TRBJ2-6, with D perhaps matching TRBD1 (5 bases). The CDR3 runs 16 residues. The germline V gene encodes CDR1 MDHEN and CDR2 SYDVKM. Trimming removed 5 bases from V and 0 bases from J, with 11 bases in between. Combining the CDR3 with reference TRBV28 and TRBJ2-6 gives the whole variable domain DVKVTQSSRYLVKRTGEKVFLECVQDMDHENMFWYRQDPGLGLRLIYFSYDVKMKEKGDIPEGYSVSREKKERFSLILESASTNQTSMYLCASSQGAFSGANVLTFGAGSRLTVL.

With respect to this clone: An end of the junction does not agree with germline; a read error may underlie this. The gene calls are TRBV7-9 and TRBJ2-6; TRBD2 agrees at 13 bases. The CDR3 extends over 18 amino acids. Germline CDR1 SEHNR, CDR2 FQNEAQ (reference sequence). In DNA, the CDR3 is TGTTCCAGCAGTATCCGGACTAGCGGGAGCCCTGGGGCCAACGTCCTGACTTTC. This codes for CSSSIRTSGSPGANVLTF.

V is TRBV19 and J is TRBJ1-2, with D unclear. Looked up from germline, CDR1 is LNHDA and CDR2 is SQIVND (reference sequence). This CDR3 spans 15 amino acids. Trimming cost V 3 bases and J 0 bases, with 11 bases left between them. The chain's CDR3 is CASSIDNRANYGYTF. The CDR3 coding sequence is TGTGCCAGTAGTATCGACAACAGAGCTAACTATGGCTACACCTTC.

The chain links TRBV28 to TRBJ2-7, with 13 bases aligning to TRBD2. The germline CDR1 and CDR2 sequences are MDHEN and SYDVKM. Germline trimming cut 8 bases from V and 3 bases from J; bases unmatched to any gene: 4. This CDR3 has 14 amino acids. The CDR3 nucleotides read TGTGCCAGCGGAAGACTAGCGGGAGGCTACGAGCAGTACTTC. Its translation: CASGRLAGGYEQYF.

Here the CDR3 reads CASSELPGTAYGYTF. The CDR3, as DNA: TGTGCCAGCAGTGAGTTACCGGGAACAGCCTATGGCTACACCTTC. The chain joins TRBV6-4 to TRBJ1-2; no reliable D call. CDR1 MRHNA and CDR2 SNTAGT come from the germline V gene. CDR3 size: 15 residues. Deletions cut 3 bases from V and 4 bases from J, with 15 bases between.

The CDR3 DNA is TGTGCCAGCAGCCAATCAGGGGCAGGAAACATTCAGTACTTC. Amino acids: CASSQSGAGNIQYF. This chain uses TRBV16 with TRBJ2-4, with TRBD1 as a possible D gene (5 bases). The V end was cut by 0 bases, the J end by 6 bases, with 9 bases between. CDR1 is KGHSY and CDR2 is FQNENV in the germline V gene. The CDR3 runs to 14 residues.

This sequence joins TRBV5-6 and TRBJ2-7, with D perhaps TRBD2 (5 bases). V shed 0 bases and J shed 0 bases, with 10 bases lying between them. Germline CDR1 SGHDT, CDR2 YYEEEE. CDR3 length equals 15 residues. The CDR3 protein is CASSLGIATSYEQYF. CDR3 nucleotides: TGTGCCAGCAGCTTGGGGATAGCGACCTCCTACGAGCAGTACTTC.

The chain has TRBV7-6 and TRBJ2-5; D is unclear. Trimming stripped 2 bases from V and 1 base from J, with 8 bases between. In germline, CDR1 is SGHVS, CDR2 FNYEAQ. The length of the CDR3 is 14 residues. DNA for the CDR3: TGTGCCAGCAGCTTATCTCCCAGCCAAGAGACCCAGTACTTC. This codes for CASSLSPSQETQYF.

This rearrangement joins TRBV28 to TRBJ2-1; TRBD2 agrees at 11 bases. Trimming cost V 5 bases and J 4 bases; bases outside gene matches: 7. The germline gives CDR1 MDHEN, CDR2 SYDVKM. The CDR3 sequence is 16 residues long. The CDR3 nucleotides read TGTGCCAGCAGTCCCCATAGCGGGAGGGCGTACAATGAGCAGTTCTTC. Protein: CASSPHSGRAYNEQFF.

The chain links TRBV9 to TRBJ2-5, with 10 nucleotides matching TRBD1. The J call is uncertain, as TRBJ2-7 better fits the DNA end. Per germline, CDR1 SGDLS and CDR2 YYNGEE. The CDR3 runs 15 residues. The CDR3 loop reads CASSPRDRGSYEQYF. The CDR3 nucleotides are TGTGCCAGCAGCCCCCGGGACAGGGGCTCCTACGAGCAGTACTTC.

V usage is TRBV10-2 and J usage is TRBJ1-5; tentative D call: TRBD1 (5 bases). The CDR3 sequence is 14 residues long. With 4 bases removed from V and 3 bases from J, the gap between germline ends came to 10 bases. The V gene's germline CDR1 is WSHSY and CDR2 SAAADI. The CDR3 nucleotides read TGCGCCAGCAGTGTCTCAGGGTCCAATCAGCCCCAGCATTTT. This codes for CASSVSGSNQPQHF.

This clone was seen only once. The genes are TRBV6-5 and TRBJ2-2; the D gene is possibly TRBD2 (6 bases). There are 15 residues in the CDR3. Trimming pared 9 bases from V and 0 bases from J, leaving 14 bases between. Germline V CDR1 and CDR2: MNHEY, SVGAGI. This chain's CDR3 is CASRRAGSNTGELFF. DNA of the CDR3: TGTGCCAGTCGGCGAGCGGGCTCGAACACCGGGGAGCTGTTTTTT.

The chain couples TRBV5-1 to TRBJ1-2, with D unresolved. This CDR3 has 13 amino acids. Looked up from germline, CDR1 is SGHRS and CDR2 is YFSETQ. Trimming pared 3 bases from V and 1 base from J, leaving 7 bases between. CDR3 sequence: CASSSSVNYGYTF. In DNA form, the CDR3 reads TGCGCCAGCAGCTCCTCAGTTAACTATGGCTACACCTTC.

The chain recombines TRBV6-1 with TRBJ1-4, with D perhaps matching TRBD1 (5 bases). V gave up 5 bases and J gave up 8 bases, with 15 bases separating them. The CDR3 covers 14 residues. The germline V gene has CDR1 MNHNS and CDR2 SASEGT. For the CDR3, the DNA is TGTGCCAGCAGTTATTTGCAGGGAGGGGAAAAACTGTTTTTT. Its protein is CASSYLQGGEKLFF.

The V and J genes are TRBV5-1 and TRBJ2-5; TRBD1 aligns across 7 bases. V gave up 7 bases and J gave up 1 base; unmatched junction bases: 1. The CDR3 covers 12 residues. CDR1 and CDR2 from the germline V gene are SGHRS and YFSETQ. The CDR3 sequence is CASRDSQETQYF. In nucleotides, the CDR3 is TGCGCCAGCCGGGACAGCCAAGAGACCCAGTACTTC. The full variable domain, in which reference TRBV5-1 and TRBJ2-5 provide the parts outside the CDR3, is KAGVTQTPRYLIKTRGQQVTLSCSPISGHRSVSWYQQTPGQGLQFLFEYFSETQRNKGNFPGRFSGRQFSNSRSEMNVSTLELGDSALYLCASRDSQETQYFGPGTRLLVL.

The rearrangement joins TRBV25-1 to TRBJ2-1; D is unresolved. V was shortened by 7 bases and J by 7 bases, with 11 bases between the two germline ends. This CDR3 contains 12 residues. Per germline, CDR1 MGHDK and CDR2 SYGVNS. The CDR3 sequence is CASNGYANEQFF. The CDR3 nucleotides read TGTGCCAGCAACGGGTATGCGAATGAGCAGTTCTTC.